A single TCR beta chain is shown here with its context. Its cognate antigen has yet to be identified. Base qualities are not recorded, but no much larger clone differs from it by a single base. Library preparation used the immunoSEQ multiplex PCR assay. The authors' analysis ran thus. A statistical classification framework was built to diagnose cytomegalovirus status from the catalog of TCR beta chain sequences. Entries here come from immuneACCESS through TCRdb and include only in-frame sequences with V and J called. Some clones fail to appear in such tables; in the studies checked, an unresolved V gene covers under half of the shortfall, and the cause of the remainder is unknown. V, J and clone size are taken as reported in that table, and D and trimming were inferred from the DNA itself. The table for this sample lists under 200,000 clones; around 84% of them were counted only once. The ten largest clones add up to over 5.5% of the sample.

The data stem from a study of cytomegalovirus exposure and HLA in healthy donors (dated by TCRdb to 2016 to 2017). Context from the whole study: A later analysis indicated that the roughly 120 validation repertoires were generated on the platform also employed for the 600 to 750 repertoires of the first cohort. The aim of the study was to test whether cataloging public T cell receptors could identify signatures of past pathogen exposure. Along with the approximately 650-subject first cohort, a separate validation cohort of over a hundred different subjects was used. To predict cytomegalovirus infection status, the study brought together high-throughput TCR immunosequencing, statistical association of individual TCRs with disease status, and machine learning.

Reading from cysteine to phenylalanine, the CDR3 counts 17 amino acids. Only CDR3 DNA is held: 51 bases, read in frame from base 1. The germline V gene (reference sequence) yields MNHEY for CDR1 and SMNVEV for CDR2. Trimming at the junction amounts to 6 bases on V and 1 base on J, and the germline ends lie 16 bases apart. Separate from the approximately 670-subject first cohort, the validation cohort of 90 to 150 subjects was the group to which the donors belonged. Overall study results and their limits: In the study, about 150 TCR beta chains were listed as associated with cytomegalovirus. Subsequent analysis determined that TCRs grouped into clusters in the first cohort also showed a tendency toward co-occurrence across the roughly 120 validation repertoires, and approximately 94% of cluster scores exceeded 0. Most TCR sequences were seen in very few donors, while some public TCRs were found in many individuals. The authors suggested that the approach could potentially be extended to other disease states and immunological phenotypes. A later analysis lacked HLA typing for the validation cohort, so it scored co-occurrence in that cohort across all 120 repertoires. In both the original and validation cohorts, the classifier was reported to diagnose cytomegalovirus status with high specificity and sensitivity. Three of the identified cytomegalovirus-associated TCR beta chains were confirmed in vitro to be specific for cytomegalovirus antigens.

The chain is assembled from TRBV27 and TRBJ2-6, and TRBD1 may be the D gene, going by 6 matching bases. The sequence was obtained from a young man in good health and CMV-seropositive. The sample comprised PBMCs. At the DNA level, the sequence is TGTGCCAGCAGAATGACAGGACATCCATCTGGGGCCAACGTCCTGACTTTC. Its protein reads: CASRMTGHPSGANVLTF.